This T cell receptor (beta chain) was obtained from a study of blood T cell repertoires in COVID-19. Study information: T cells, B-cell-depleted T cells, or PBMCs provided the cDNA or gDNA that served as material.

Looked up from germline, CDR1 is LNHDA and CDR2 is SQIVND (reference sequence). Losses at the gene ends were 1 base for V and 8 bases for J; bases not matched to a gene: 10. CDR3 length: 15 amino acids. Original methodology: Using reference gene primer amplification, nucleated cell counts were estimated. The assay was immunoSEQ multiplex PCR, and TCRdb's table has in-frame clones only and misses some. The D gene and trimming were derived from the DNA, and the V and J assignments and clone size from that table. The sample lists hundreds of thousands of clones; more than 65% were seen once. What was sequenced was peripheral blood. This receptor was obtained from a woman older than 75 with acute or convalescent COVID-19. V gene TRBV19 combines with J gene TRBJ1-2, with TRBD1 matching 7 bases. The CDR3 loop is CASSIVGTYRGGYTF. The CDR3, as DNA: TGTGCCAGTAGTATAGTCGGGACTTACAGGGGAGGCTACACCTTC.